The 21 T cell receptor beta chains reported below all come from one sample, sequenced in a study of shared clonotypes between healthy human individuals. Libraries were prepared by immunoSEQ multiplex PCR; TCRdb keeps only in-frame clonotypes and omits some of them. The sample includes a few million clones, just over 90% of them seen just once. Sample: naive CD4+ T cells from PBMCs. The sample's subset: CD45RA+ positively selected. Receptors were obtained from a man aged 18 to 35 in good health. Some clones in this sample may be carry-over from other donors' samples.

The CDR3 protein is CASSPRARQNEQFF. The CDR3 DNA reads as TGTGCCAGCTCACCACGGGCTCGCCAAAATGAGCAGTTCTTC. This sequence joins TRBV18 and TRBJ2-1; no reliable D call. The CDR3 extends over 14 amino acids. V was shortened by 1 base and J by 7 bases, with 11 bases between the two germline ends. The germline V gene has CDR1 KGHSH and CDR2 LQKENI.

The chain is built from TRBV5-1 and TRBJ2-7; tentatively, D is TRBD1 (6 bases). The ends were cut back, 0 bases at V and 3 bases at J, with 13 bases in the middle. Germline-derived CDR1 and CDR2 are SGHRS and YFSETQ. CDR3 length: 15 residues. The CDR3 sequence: CASSLEQGSYYEQYF. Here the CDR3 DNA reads TGCGCCAGCAGCTTGGAACAGGGCTCCTACTACGAGCAGTACTTC.

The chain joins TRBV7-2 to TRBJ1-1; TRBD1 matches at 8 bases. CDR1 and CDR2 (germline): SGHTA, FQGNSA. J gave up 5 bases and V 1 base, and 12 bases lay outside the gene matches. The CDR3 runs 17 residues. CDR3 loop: CASSLVPPTGEGTEAFF. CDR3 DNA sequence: TGTGCCAGCAGCTTAGTCCCTCCGACAGGGGAGGGGACTGAAGCTTTCTTT.

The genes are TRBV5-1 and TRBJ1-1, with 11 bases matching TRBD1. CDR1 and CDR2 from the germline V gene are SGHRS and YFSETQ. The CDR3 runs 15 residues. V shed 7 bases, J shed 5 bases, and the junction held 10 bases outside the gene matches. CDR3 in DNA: TGCGCCAGCGGACAGGGGGCCGGTATAGGGACTGAAGCTTTCTTT. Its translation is CASGQGAGIGTEAFF.

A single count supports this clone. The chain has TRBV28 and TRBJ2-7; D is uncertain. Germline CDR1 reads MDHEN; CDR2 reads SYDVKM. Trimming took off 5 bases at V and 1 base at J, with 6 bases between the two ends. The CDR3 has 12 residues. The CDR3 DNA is TGTGCCAGCAGTATCTTATCCTACGAGCAGTACTTC. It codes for CASSILSYEQYF.

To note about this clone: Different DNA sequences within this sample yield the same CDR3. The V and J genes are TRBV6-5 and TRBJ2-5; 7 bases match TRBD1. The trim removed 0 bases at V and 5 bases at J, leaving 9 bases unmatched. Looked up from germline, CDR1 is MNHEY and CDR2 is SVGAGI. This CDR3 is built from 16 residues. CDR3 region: CASSYSRRTGRETQYF. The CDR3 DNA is TGTGCCAGCAGTTACTCGAGGAGGACAGGTCGGGAGACCCAGTACTTC.

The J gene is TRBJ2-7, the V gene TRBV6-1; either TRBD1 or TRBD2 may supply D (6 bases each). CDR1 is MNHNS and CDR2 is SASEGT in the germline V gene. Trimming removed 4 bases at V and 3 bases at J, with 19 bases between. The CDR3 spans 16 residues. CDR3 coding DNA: TGTGCCAGCAGTGCCCAAGGGGTAGGGGGGTACTACGAGCAGTACTTC. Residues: CASSAQGVGGYYEQYF.

CDR3 DNA: TGTGCCAGCAGCAAATATGCCACCGGGGAGCTGTTTTTT. As protein: CASSKYATGELFF. The rearrangement links TRBV6-1 to TRBJ2-2; D is unresolved. Per germline, CDR1 MNHNS and CDR2 SASEGT. V was pared by 6 bases and J by 4 bases, with 9 bases between. The CDR3 has 13 amino acids.

For the CDR3, the DNA is TGTGCCGGAAAACGGGGACCCAATTCCGGAAACACCATATATTTT. Encoded protein: CAGKRGPNSGNTIYF. The genes are TRBV7-2 and TRBJ1-3; tentatively, D is TRBD1 (5 bases). Trimming left V 11 bases short and J 4 bases short, with 21 bases between. The germline V gene encodes CDR1 SGHTA and CDR2 FQGNSA. This CDR3 region has 15 residues.

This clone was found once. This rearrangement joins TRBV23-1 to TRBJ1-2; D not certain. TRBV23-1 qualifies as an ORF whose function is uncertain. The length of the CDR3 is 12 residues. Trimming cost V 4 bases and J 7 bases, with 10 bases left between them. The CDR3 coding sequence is TGCGCCAGCAGTCGCGGGAGTTGTGGCTACACCTTC. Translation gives CASSRGSCGYTF.

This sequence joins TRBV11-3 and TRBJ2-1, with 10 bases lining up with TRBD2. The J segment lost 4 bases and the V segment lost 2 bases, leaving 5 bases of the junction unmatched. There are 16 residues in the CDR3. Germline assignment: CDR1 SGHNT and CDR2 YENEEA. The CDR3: CASSLQAGGPYNEQFF. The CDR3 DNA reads TGTGCCAGCAGCTTACAAGCGGGAGGGCCGTACAATGAGCAGTTCTTC.

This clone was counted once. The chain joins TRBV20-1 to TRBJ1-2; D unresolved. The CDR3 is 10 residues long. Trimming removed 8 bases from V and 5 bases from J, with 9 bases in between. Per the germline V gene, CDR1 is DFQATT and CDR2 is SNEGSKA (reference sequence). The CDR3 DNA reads TGCAGTACCACCCGGTATGGCTACACCTTC. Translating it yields CSTTRYGYTF.

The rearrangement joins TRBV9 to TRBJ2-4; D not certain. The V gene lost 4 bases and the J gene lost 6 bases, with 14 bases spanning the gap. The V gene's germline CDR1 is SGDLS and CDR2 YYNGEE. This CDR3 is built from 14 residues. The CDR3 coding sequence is TGTGCCAGCAGCCCGGGTGATCCCGGAAACATTCAGTACTTC. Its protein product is CASSPGDPGNIQYF. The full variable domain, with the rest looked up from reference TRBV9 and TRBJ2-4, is DSGVTQTPKHLITATGQRVTLRCSPRSGDLSVYWYQQSLDQGLQFLIQYYNGEERAKGNILERFSAQQFPDLHSELNLSSLELGDSALYFCASSPGDPGNIQYFGAGTRLSVL.

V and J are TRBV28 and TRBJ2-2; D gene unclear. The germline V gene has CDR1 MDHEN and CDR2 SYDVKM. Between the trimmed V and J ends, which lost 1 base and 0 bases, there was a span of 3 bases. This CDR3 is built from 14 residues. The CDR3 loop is CASSLYANTGELFF. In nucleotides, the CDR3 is TGTGCCAGCAGTTTATACGCGAACACCGGGGAGCTGTTTTTT.

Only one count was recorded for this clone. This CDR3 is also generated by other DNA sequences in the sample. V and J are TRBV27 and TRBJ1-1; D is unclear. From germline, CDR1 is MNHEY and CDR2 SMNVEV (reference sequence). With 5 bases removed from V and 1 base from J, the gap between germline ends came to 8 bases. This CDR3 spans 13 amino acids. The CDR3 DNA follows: TGTGCCAGCAGTCCCCTTGGGAACACTGAAGCTTTCTTT. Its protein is CASSPLGNTEAFF.

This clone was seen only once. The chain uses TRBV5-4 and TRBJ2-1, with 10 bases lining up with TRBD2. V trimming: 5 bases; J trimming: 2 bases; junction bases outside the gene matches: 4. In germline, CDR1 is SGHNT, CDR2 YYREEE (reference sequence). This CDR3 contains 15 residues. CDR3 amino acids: CASRIAGGTYNEQFF. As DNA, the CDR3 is TGTGCCAGCAGAATAGCGGGAGGTACCTACAATGAGCAGTTCTTC.

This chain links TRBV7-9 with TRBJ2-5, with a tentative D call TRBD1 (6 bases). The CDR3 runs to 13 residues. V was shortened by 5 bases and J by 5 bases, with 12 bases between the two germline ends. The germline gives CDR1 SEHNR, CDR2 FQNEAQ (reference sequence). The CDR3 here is CASSAQGAETQYF. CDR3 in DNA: TGTGCCAGCAGCGCACAGGGAGCGGAGACCCAGTACTTC.

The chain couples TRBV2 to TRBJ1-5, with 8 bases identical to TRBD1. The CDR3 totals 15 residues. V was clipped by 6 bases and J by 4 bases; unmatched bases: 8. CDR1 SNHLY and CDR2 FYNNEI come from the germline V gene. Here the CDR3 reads CASRPWTGTNQPQHF. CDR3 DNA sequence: TGTGCCAGCAGGCCCTGGACAGGGACGAATCAGCCCCAGCATTTT.

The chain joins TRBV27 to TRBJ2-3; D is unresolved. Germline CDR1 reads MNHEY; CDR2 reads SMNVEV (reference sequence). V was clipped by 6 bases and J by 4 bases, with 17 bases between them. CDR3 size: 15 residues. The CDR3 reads CASRLSWAMADTQYF. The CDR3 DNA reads TGTGCCAGCAGACTCTCTTGGGCGATGGCAGATACGCAGTATTTT.

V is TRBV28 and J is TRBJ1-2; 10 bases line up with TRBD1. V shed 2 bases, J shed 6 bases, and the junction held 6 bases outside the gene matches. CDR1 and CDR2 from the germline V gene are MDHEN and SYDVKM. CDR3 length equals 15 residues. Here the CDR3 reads CASSLPTGGMHGYTF. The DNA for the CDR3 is TGTGCCAGCAGTTTACCGACAGGGGGCATGCATGGCTACACCTTC.

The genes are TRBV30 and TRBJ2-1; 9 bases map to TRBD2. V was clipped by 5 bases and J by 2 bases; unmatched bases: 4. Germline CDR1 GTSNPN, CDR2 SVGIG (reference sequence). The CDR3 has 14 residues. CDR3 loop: CAWARLAAYNEQFF. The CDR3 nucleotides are TGTGCCTGGGCCCGACTAGCGGCCTACAATGAGCAGTTCTTC.